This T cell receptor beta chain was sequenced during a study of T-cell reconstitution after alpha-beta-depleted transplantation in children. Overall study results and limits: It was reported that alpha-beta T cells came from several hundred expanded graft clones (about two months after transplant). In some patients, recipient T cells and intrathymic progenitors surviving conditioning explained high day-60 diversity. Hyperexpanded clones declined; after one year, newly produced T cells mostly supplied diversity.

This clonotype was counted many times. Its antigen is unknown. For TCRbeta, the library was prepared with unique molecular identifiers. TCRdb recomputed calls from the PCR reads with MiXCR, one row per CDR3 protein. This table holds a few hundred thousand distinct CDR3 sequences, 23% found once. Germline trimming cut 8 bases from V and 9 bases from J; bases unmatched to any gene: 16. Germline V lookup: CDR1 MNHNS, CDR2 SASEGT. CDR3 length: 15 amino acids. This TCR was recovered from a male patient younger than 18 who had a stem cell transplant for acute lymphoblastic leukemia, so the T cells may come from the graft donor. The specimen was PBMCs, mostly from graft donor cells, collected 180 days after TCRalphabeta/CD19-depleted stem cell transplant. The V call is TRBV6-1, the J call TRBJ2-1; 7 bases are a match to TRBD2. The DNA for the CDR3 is TGTGCCAGCTACCGCCGAACGGGGACTAATAGTGAGCAGTTCTTC. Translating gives CASYRRTGTNSEQFF.